This entry features one T cell receptor beta chain sequence. Two negative PCRs, clearance, or symptom resolution had been documented for recovered Cohort 3 donors. These data originate in a study of blood T cell repertoires in COVID-19. Study-level information: PBMCs, B-cell-depleted T cells, or T cells provided the cDNA or gDNA that made up the material.

As originally analysed: Researchers report that nucleated cell counts were estimated from reference gene primer amplification. TCRdb's copy holds only in-frame clones and misses some; the assay was immunoSEQ multiplex PCR. V, J and clone size are taken as reported in that table, and D and trimming were inferred from the DNA itself. The sample has about 150,000 clones; roughly 78% are singletons. CDR3 length: 14 amino acids. Germline CDR1 is MNHEY and CDR2 is SVGAGI. The V gene end was trimmed by 4 bases and the J gene end by 7 bases; junction bases not matched to a gene: 7. Sequencing input: PBMCs or T cells enriched from blood (not recorded which). The receptor was derived from a woman aged 50 to 60 who had recovered from COVID-19. V gene TRBV6-5 combines with J gene TRBJ2-1, with 7 positions matching TRBD1. The CDR3 coding sequence is TGTGCCAGCAGTTCCTCCGGGACAGTAAATGAGCAGTTCTTC. It specifies CASSSSGTVNEQFF.